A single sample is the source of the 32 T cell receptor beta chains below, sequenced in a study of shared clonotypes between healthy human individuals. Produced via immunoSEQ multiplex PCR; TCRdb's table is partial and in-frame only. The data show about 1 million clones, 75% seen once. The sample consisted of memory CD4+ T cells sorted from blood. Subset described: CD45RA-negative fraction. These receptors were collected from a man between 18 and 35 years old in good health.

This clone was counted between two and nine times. The DNA of the CDR3 is TGCGCCAGCAGCAGGGGAAATCCAAACACAGATACGCAGTATTTT. Its protein is CASSRGNPNTDTQYF. J is TRBJ2-3 and V is TRBV5-1; a weak D match, TRBD1 (5 bases). Germline loops: CDR1 SGHRS, CDR2 YFSETQ. The ends were cut back, 4 bases at V and 2 bases at J, with 14 bases in the middle. The CDR3 extends over 15 amino acids.

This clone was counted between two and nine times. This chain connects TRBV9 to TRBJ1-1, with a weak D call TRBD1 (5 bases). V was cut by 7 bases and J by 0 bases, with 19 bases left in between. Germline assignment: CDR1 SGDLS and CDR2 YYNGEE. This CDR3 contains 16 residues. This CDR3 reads CASGPTQGGMNTEAFF. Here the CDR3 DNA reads TGTGCCAGCGGCCCTACCCAGGGAGGGATGAACACTGAAGCTTTCTTT.

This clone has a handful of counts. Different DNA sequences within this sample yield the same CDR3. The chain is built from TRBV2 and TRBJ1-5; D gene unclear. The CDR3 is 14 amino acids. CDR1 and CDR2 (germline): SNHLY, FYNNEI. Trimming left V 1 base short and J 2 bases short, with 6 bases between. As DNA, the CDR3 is TGTGCCAGCAGTGAAGGTGGCGGCAATCAGCCCCAGCATTTT. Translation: CASSEGGGNQPQHF.

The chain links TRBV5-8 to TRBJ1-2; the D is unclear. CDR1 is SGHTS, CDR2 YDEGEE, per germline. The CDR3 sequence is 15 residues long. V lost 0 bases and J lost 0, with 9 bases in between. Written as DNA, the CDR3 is TGTGCCAGCAGCTTGGGTAGTAAAGCTAACTATGGCTACACCTTC. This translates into CASSLGSKANYGYTF.

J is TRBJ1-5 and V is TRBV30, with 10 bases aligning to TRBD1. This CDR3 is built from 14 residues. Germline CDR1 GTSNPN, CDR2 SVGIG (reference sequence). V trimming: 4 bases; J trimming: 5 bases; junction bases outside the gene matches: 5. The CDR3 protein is CAWTMGQGHQPQHF. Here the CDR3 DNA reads TGTGCCTGGACCATGGGACAGGGGCATCAGCCCCAGCATTTT.

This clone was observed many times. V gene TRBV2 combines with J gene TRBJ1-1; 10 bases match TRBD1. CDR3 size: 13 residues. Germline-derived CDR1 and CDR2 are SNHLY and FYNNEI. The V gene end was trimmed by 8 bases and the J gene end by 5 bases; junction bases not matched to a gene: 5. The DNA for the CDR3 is TGTGCCAGCCGGGACAGGGGACGTACTGAAGCTTTCTTT. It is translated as CASRDRGRTEAFF.

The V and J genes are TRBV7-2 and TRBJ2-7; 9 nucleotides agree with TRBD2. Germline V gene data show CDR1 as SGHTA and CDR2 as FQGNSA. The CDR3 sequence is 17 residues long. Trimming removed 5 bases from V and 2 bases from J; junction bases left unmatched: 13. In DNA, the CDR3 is TGTGCCAGCAGCCCCACTCCGGGACTAGCAGAAGCCTACGAGCAGTACTTC. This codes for CASSPTPGLAEAYEQYF. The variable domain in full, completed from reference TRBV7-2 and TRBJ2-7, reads GAGVSQSPSNKVTEKGKDVELRCDPISGHTALYWYRQSLGQGLEFLIYFQGNSAPDKSGLPSDRFSAERTGGSVSTLTIQRTQQEDSAVYLCASSPTPGLAEAYEQYFGPGTRLTVT.

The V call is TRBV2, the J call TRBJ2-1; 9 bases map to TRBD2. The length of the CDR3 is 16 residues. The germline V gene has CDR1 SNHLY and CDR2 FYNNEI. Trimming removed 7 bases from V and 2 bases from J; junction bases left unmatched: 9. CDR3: CASTARGGPAYNEQFF. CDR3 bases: TGTGCCAGCACTGCGCGGGGGGGACCTGCCTACAATGAGCAGTTCTTC. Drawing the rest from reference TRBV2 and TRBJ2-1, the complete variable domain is EPEVTQTPSHQVTQMGQEVILRCVPISNHLYFYWYRQILGQKVEFLVSFYNNEISEKSEIFDDQFSVERPDGSNFTLKIRSTKLEDSAMYFCASTARGGPAYNEQFFGPGTRLTVL.

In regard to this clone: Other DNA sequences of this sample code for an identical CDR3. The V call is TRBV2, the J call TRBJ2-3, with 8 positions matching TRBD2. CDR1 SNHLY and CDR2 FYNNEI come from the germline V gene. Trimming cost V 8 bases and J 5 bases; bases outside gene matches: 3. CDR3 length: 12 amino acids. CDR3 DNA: TGTGCCAGCTCGCGGGGGGAAGATACGCAGTATTTT. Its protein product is CASSRGEDTQYF.

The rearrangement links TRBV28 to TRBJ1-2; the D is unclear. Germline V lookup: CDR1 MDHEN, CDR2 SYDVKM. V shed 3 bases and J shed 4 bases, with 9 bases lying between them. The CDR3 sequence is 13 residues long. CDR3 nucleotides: TGTGCCAGCAGTTTGAAGGGCACCTATGGCTACACCTTC. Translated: CASSLKGTYGYTF.

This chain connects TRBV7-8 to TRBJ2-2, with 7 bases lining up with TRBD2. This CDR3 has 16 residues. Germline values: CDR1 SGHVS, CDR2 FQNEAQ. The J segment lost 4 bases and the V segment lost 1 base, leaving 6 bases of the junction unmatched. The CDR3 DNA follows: TGTGCCAGCAGCTTAGTTCCGTCGGGGGGCACCGGGGAGCTGTTTTTT. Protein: CASSLVPSGGTGELFF.

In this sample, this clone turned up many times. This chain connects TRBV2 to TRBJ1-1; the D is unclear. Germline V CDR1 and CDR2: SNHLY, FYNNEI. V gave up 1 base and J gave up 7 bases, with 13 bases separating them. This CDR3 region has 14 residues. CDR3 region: CASSEVGNIGEAFF. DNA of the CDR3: TGTGCCAGCAGTGAAGTAGGTAATATTGGTGAAGCTTTCTTT.

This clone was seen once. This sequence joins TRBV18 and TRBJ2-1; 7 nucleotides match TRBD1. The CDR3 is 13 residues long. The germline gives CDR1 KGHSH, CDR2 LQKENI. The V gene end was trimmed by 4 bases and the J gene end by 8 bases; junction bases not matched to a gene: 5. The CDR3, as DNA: TGTGCCAGCTCACTGCCAGGGGGTGATGAGCAGTTCTTC. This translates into CASSLPGGDEQFF.

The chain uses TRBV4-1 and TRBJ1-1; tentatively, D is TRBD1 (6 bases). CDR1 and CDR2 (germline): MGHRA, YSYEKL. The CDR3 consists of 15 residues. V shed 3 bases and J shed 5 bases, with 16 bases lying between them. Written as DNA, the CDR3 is TGCGCCAGCAGCCACAGGGACAACGAAGGAACTGAAGCTTTCTTT. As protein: CASSHRDNEGTEAFF.

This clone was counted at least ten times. Written as DNA, the CDR3 is TGTGCCAGCAGCTATGGCCGGGGGGCGCGGGACACAGATACGCAGTATTTT. Translated, it gives CASSYGRGARDTDTQYF. This chain links TRBV5-8 with TRBJ2-3; D possibly corresponds to TRBD2 (7 bases). The CDR3 covers 17 residues. The germline gives CDR1 SGHTS, CDR2 YDEGEE. V shed 3 bases and J shed 2 bases, with 19 bases lying between them.

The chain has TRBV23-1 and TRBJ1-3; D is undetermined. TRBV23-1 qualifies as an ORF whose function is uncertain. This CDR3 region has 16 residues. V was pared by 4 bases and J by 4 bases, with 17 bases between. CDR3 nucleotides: TGCGCCAGCAGTCCCCCCCTCTCGGGTTCCGGAAACACCATATATTTT. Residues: CASSPPLSGSGNTIYF.

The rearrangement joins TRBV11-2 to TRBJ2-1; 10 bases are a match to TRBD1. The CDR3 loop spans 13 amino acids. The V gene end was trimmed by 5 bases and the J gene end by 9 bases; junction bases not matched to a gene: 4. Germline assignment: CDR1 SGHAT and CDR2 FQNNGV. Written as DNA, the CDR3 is TGTGCCAGCAGCGGGACAGGGGTTGGTGAGCAGTTCTTC. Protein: CASSGTGVGEQFF.

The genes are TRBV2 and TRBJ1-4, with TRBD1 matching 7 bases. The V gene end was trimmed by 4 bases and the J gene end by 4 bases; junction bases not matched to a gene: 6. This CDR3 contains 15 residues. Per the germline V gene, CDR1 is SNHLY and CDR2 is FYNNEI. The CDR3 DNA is TGTGCCAGCAGTGCCGGGCAGGGGGGTAATGAAAAACTGTTTTTT. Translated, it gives CASSAGQGGNEKLFF.

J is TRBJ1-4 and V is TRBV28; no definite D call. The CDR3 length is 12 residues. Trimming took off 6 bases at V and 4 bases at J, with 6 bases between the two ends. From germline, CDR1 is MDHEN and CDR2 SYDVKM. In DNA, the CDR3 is TGTGCCAGCAGGAAGGGTAATGAAAAACTGTTTTTT. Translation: CASRKGNEKLFF.

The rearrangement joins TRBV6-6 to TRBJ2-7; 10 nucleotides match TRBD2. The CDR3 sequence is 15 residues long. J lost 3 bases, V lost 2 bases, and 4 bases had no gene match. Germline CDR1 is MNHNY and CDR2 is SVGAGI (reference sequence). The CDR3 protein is CASSYELAGNYEQYF. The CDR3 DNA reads TGTGCCAGCAGTTACGAACTAGCGGGAAACTACGAGCAGTACTTC.

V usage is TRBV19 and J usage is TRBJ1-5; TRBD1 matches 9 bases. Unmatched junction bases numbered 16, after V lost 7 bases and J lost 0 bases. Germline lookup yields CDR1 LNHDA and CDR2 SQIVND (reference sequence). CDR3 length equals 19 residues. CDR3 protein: CASTPRDRALLYSNQPQHF. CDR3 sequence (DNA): TGTGCCAGTACTCCCCGGGACAGGGCCCTGCTCTATAGCAATCAGCCCCAGCATTTT.

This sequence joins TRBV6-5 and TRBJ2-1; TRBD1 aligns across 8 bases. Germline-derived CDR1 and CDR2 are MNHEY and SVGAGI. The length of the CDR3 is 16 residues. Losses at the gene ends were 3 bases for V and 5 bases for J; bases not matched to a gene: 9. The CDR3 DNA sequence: TGTGCCAGCAGTTATTCTTTTGGGGACAGGAACAATGAGCAGTTCTTC. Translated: CASSYSFGDRNNEQFF.

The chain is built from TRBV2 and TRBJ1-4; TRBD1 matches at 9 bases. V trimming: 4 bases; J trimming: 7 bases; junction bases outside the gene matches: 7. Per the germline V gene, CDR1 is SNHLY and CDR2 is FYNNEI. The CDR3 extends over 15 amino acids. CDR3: CASSVDRGRGEKLFF. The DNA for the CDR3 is TGTGCCAGCAGTGTGGACAGGGGACGAGGTGAAAAACTGTTTTTT.

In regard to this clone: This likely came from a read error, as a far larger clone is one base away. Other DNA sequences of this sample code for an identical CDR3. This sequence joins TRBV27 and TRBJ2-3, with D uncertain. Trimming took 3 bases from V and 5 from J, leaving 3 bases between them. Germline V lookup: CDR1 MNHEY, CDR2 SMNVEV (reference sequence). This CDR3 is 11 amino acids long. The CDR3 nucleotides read TGTGCCAGCAGTTTGGGAGATACGCAGTATTTT. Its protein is CASSLGDTQYF.

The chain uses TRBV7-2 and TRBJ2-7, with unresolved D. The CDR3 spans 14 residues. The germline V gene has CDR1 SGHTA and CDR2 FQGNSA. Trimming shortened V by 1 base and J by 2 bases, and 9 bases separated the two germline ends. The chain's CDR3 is CASSLGYGAYEQYF. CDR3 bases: TGTGCCAGCAGCTTAGGCTACGGAGCCTACGAGCAGTACTTC. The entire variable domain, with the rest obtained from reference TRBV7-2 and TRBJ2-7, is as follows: GAGVSQSPSNKVTEKGKDVELRCDPISGHTALYWYRQSLGQGLEFLIYFQGNSAPDKSGLPSDRFSAERTGGSVSTLTIQRTQQEDSAVYLCASSLGYGAYEQYFGPGTRLTVT.

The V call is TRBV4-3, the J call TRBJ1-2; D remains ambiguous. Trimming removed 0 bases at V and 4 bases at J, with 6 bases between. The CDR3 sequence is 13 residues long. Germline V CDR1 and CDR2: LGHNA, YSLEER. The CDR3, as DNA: TGCGCCAGCAGCCAAGAGGGGTCCTATGGCTACACCTTC. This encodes CASSQEGSYGYTF.

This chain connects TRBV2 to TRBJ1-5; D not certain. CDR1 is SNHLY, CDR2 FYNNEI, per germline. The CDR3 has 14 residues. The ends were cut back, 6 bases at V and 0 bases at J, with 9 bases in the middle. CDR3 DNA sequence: TGTGCCAGCAGCCCGCCGGCTAGCAATCAGCCCCAGCATTTT. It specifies CASSPPASNQPQHF.

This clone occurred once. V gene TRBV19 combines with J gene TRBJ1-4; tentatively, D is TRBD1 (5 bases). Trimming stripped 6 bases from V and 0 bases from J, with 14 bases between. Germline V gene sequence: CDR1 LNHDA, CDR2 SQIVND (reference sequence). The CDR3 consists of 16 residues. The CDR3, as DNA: TGTGCCAGTAGCGTGATGGGGGGTGCAACTAATGAAAAACTGTTTTTT. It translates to CASSVMGGATNEKLFF.

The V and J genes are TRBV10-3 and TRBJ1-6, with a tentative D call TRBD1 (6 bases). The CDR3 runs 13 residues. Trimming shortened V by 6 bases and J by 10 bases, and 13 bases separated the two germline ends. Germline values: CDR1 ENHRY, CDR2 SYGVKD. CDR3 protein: CAISQHRDSPLHF. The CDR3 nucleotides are TGTGCCATCAGCCAGCACAGGGACTCACCCCTCCACTTT.

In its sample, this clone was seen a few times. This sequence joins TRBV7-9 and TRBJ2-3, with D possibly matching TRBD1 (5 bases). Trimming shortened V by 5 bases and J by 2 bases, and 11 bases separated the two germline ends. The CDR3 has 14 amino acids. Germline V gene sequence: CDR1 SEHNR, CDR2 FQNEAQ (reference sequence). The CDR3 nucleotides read TGTGCCAGCAGCCTGGACAAGTACACAGATACGCAGTATTTT. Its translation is CASSLDKYTDTQYF.

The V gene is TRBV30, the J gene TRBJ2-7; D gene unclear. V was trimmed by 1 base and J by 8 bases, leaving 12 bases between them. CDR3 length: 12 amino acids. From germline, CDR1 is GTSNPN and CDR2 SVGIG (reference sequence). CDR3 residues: CAWSESRQKQYF. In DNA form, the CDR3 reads TGTGCCTGGAGTGAGAGCCGCCAAAAGCAGTACTTC.

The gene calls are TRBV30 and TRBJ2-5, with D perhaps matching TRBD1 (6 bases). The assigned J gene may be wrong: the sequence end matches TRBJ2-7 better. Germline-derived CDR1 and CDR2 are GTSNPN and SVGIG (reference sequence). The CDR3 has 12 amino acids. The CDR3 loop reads CAWSRRGYEQYF. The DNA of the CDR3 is TGTGCCTGGAGTCGCAGGGGCTACGAGCAGTACTTC.